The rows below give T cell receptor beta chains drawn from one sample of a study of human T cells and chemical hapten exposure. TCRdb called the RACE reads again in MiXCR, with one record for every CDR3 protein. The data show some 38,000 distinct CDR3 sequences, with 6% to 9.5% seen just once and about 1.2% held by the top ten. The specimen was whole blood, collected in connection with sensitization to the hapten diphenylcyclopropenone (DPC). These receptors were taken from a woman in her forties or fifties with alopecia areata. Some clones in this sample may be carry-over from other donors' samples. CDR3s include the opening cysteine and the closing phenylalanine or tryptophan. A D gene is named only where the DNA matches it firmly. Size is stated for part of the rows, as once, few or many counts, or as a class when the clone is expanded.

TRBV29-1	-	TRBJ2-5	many	CSVALTQETQYF	TGCAGCGTTGCACTGACTCAAGAGACCCAGTACTTC
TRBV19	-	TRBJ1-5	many	CASKTGQGTQHF	TGTGCCAGTAAAACAGGTCAAGGGACCCAGCATTTT
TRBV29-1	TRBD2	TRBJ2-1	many	CSVGGRASGYNEQFF	TGCAGCGTCGGGGGAAGGGCTAGCGGTTACAATGAGCAGTTCTTC
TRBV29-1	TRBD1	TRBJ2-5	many	CSSQRDSETQYF	TGCAGCTCCCAAAGGGACAGTGAGACCCAGTACTTC
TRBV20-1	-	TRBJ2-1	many	CSAPRGPLGYNEQFF	TGCAGTGCTCCCCGGGGGCCCCTAGGATACAATGAGCAGTTCTTC
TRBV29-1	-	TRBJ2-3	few	CSPTHLDTQYF	TGCAGCCCAACTCACCTTGATACGCAGTATTTT
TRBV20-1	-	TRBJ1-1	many	CSARDPWGENTEAFF	TGCAGTGCTAGAGACCCCTGGGGGGAGAACACTGAAGCTTTCTTT
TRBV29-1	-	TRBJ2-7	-	CSVEGGDYEQYF	TGCAGCGTTGAAGGGGGCGACTACGAGCAGTACTTC
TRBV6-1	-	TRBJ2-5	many	CASSPVGGETQYF	TGTGCCAGCAGCCCTGTAGGCGGGGAGACCCAGTACTTC
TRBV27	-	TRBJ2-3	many	CASSPPPRHTDTQYF	TGTGCCAGCAGTCCCCCCCCCCGACATACAGATACGCAGTATTTT
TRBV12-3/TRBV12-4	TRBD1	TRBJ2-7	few	CATRQGPYEQYF	TGTGCCACGAGACAGGGGCCCTACGAGCAGTACTTC
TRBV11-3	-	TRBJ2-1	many	CASSFDSLSYNEQFF	TGTGCCAGCAGTTTTGACTCGCTCTCCTACAATGAGCAGTTCTTC
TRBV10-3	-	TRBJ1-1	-	CAISDGGNTEAFF	TGTGCCATCAGTGATGGAGGAAACACTGAAGCTTTCTTT
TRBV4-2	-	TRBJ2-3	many	CASSQAVADTDTQYF	TGTGCCAGCAGCCAAGCGGTAGCGGACACAGATACGCAGTATTTT
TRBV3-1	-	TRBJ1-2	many	CASSQAGRDYGYTF	TGTGCCAGCAGCCAAGCGGGCAGAGACTATGGCTACACCTTC
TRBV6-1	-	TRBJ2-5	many	CASTRTLLETQYF	TGTGCCAGCACCAGGACACTCCTGGAGACCCAGTACTTC
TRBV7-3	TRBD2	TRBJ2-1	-	CASSGHQLSLAGGEQFF	TGTGCCAGCAGCGGACACCAGCTGAGCCTAGCGGGAGGTGAGCAGTTCTTC
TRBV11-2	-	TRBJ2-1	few	CASTRSYDSYNEQFF	TGTGCCAGCACCCGAAGTTACGACTCCTACAATGAGCAGTTCTTC
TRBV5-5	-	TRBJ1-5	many	CASSLDPGRSNQPQHF	TGTGCCAGCAGCTTAGATCCGGGTCGTAGCAATCAGCCCCAGCATTTT
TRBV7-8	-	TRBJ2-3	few	CASSFGGRSSTDTQYF	TGTGCCAGCAGCTTTGGTGGGAGGTCGAGCACAGATACGCAGTATTTT
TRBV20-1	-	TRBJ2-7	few	CSAVPGGAYEQYF	TGCAGTGCGGTTCCTGGGGGCGCCTACGAGCAGTACTTC
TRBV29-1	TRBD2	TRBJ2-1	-	CSVFSPHEGGPLDEQFF	TGCAGCGTTTTTTCCCCCCACGAGGGAGGGCCTCTCGATGAGCAGTTCTTC
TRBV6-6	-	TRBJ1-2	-	CASSPTASYGYTF	TGTGCCAGCAGTCCGACAGCTTCCTATGGCTACACCTTC
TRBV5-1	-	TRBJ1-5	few	CASSFLLADRRGSNQPQHF	TGCGCCAGCAGCTTTCTCCTCGCAGATAGACGAGGGAGCAATCAGCCCCAGCATTTT
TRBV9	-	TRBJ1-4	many	CASSVVTGANEKLFF	TGTGCCAGCAGCGTAGTGACGGGGGCTAATGAAAAACTGTTTTTT
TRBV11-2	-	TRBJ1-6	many	CASSLLGSYSPLHF	TGTGCCAGCAGCTTACTAGGGTCGTATTCACCCCTCCACTTT
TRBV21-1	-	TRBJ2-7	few	CATKDEQYF	TGTGCCACGAAGGACGAGCAGTACTTC
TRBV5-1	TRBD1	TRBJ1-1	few	CASSLRGTDNTEAFF	TGCGCCAGCAGCTTGCGCGGGACAGATAACACTGAAGCTTTCTTT
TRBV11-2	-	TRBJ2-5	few	CASSLAMGRQETQYF	TGTGCCAGCAGCTTAGCGATGGGCCGGCAAGAGACCCAGTACTTC
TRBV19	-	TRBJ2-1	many	CASTALGSYNEQFF	TGTGCCAGTACCGCGCTGGGCTCCTACAATGAGCAGTTCTTC
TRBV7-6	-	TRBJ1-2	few	CASSPQEGGRVNYGYTF	TGTGCCAGCAGCCCTCAGGAGGGAGGGAGGGTTAACTATGGCTACACCTTC
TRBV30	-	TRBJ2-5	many	CAWSLTLPGPRRQETQYF	TGTGCCTGGAGTCTCACTCTTCCGGGACCACGCCGCCAAGAGACCCAGTACTTC
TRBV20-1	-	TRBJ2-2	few	CSARQTSRELFF	TGCAGTGCTAGACAAACCTCTCGGGAGCTGTTTTTT
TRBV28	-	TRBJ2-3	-	CASSYPSTDTQYF	TGTGCCAGCAGTTACCCTAGCACAGATACGCAGTATTTT
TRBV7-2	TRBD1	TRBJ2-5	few	CASSLAAGGGGETQYF	TGTGCCAGCAGCTTAGCGGCAGGGGGCGGAGGAGAGACCCAGTACTTC
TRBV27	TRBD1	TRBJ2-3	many	CASSYRTGVRDTQYF	TGTGCCAGCAGTTACCGGACAGGGGTAAGAGATACGCAGTATTTT
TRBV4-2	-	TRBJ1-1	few	CASSQEAGANTEAFF	TGTGCCAGCAGCCAAGAGGCCGGGGCGAACACTGAAGCTTTCTTT
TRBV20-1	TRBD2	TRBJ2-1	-	CSANGRGTSGSSYEQFF	TGCAGTGCAAACGGACGGGGGACTAGCGGGAGTAGCTATGAGCAGTTCTTC
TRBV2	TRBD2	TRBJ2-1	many	CASSLRAGGNEQFF	TGTGCCAGCAGTTTGAGGGCCGGGGGGAATGAGCAGTTCTTC
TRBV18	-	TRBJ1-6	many	CASQGRTSGSLHF	TGTGCCAGCCAGGGCAGGACCTCAGGGTCCCTCCACTTT
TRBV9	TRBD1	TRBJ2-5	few	CASSAGQGNLETQYF	TGTGCCAGCAGCGCCGGACAGGGTAACTTGGAGACCCAGTACTTC